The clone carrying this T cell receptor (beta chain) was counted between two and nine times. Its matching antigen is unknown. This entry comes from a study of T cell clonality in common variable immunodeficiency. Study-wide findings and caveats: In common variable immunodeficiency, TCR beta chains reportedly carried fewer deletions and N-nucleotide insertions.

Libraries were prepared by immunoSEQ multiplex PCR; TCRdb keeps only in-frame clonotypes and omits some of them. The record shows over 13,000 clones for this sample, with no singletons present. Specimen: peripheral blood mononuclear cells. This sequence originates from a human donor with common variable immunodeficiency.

CDR3 DNA (partial): TGTGCCAGCAGCTTACTCGGTGAG. This gives the protein CASSLLGE. The CDR3 in full is CASSLLGEQFF. J is TRBJ2-1 and V is TRBV7-4; D is unclear. The read halts 3 residues ahead of the CDR3 end, with the missing end drawn from the germline J gene. Per the germline V gene, CDR1 is SGHVT and CDR2 is SQSDAQ. The V end was cut by 2 bases, the J end by 9 bases, with 5 bases between. The CDR3 is 11 amino acids.